The 23 T cell receptor beta chains reported below all come from one sample, sequenced in a study of T cells after yellow fever vaccination. TCRdb called the 5' RACE reads again in MiXCR, with one record for every CDR3 protein. The sample shows hundreds of thousands of distinct CDR3 sequences, 4.1% of them seen only once. The sequences come from PBMCs, collected 5 days after the yellow fever booster vaccination. Receptors were obtained from a man between 18 and 35 years old who received the YFV17D yellow fever vaccine.

This clonotype was counted at least ten times. The chain uses TRBV5-6 and TRBJ2-1; possibly TRBD2 for D (6 bases). The ends were cut back, 5 bases at V and 8 bases at J, with 11 bases in the middle. Germline CDR1 SGHDT, CDR2 YYEEEE. The CDR3 length is 12 residues. CDR3 loop: CASSRLVHEQFF. The CDR3 coding sequence is TGTGCCAGCAGTCGACTAGTTCATGAGCAGTTCTTC.

This clonotype was seen ten or more times. The chain recombines TRBV11-2 with TRBJ1-5; D remains ambiguous. V gave up 4 bases and J gave up 4 bases, with 8 bases separating them. Germline V lookup: CDR1 SGHAT, CDR2 FQNNGV. The CDR3 is made up of 13 amino acids. CDR3 DNA sequence: TGTGCCAGCAGCTGGAGTGATAATCAGCCCCAGCATTTT. It encodes CASSWSDNQPQHF.

The sample holds a few counts of this clonotype. The chain recombines TRBV10-3 with TRBJ1-2; 7 bases align to TRBD1. V dropped 2 bases and J dropped 4; count of bases not matched to a gene: 16. The CDR3 sequence is 18 residues long. Germline V gives CDR1 ENHRY, CDR2 SYGVKD. The CDR3 sequence: CAISEARPGQPSFYGYTF. The CDR3 DNA reads as TGTGCCATCAGTGAGGCACGCCCGGGACAGCCTTCTTTCTATGGCTACACCTTC.

V usage is TRBV7-2 and J usage is TRBJ1-6; no definite D call. V was trimmed by 3 bases and J by 0 bases, leaving 15 bases between them. CDR3 length equals 18 residues. Germline assignment: CDR1 SGHTA and CDR2 FQGNSA. The CDR3 loop reads CASSFRLRRFSYNSPLHF. The CDR3 DNA reads TGTGCCAGCAGCTTTAGATTACGGCGCTTCTCCTATAATTCACCCCTCCACTTT.

This clonotype occurred many times. The chain has TRBV6-5 and TRBJ1-1; possibly TRBD1 for D (5 bases). The V end lost 2 bases, the J end lost 5 bases, and 9 bases lay between the germline ends. The CDR3 has 13 residues. Germline CDR1 reads MNHEY; CDR2 reads SVGAGI. The CDR3 DNA is TGTGCCAGCAGTTACATGGGGCGGACTGAAGCTTTCTTT. The encoded protein is CASSYMGRTEAFF.

V is TRBV7-2 and J is TRBJ2-5; tentatively, D is TRBD2 (6 bases). This CDR3 region has 15 residues. Germline V gives CDR1 SGHTA, CDR2 FQGNSA. The V and J ends lost 2 bases and 1 base respectively, with 11 bases between them. DNA of the CDR3: TGTGCCAGCAGCTTACCTGGGGACTTCCAAGAGACCCAGTACTTC. Residues: CASSLPGDFQETQYF.

The chain employs TRBV18 and TRBJ1-4, with D possibly TRBD1 on 5 matching bases. Germline V CDR1 and CDR2: KGHSH, LQKENI. Trimming stripped 1 base from V and 0 bases from J, with 9 bases between. This CDR3 is built from 16 residues. The CDR3 loop reads CASSPLRVSTNEKLFF. In DNA form, the CDR3 reads TGTGCCAGCTCACCACTCAGGGTATCAACTAATGAAAAACTGTTTTTT.

In its sample, this clonotype was seen many times. The V gene is TRBV4-1, the J gene TRBJ1-5; a possible D gene is TRBD1 (5 bases). Germline CDR1 MGHRA, CDR2 YSYEKL. This CDR3 has 15 amino acids. Trimming pared 0 bases from V and 9 bases from J, leaving 15 bases between. The CDR3 nucleotides read TGCGCCAGCAGCCAAGAGCGGGCAGGGACCGGGCCCCAGCATTTT. It encodes CASSQERAGTGPQHF.

This clonotype was detected many times. The V and J genes are TRBV5-5 and TRBJ2-7, with 9 bases lining up with TRBD1. The CDR3 loop spans 16 amino acids. V lost 5 bases and J lost 5; bases outside the gene matches: 14. CDR1 and CDR2 from the germline V gene are SGHKS and YYEKEE (reference sequence). CDR3 loop: CASRLLGTGLAHEQYV. The CDR3 coding sequence is TGTGCCAGCAGACTCCTTGGGACAGGGTTAGCCCACGAGCAGTACGTC.

This clonotype occurred a few times. This chain links TRBV12-3 or TRBV12-4 with TRBJ2-1, with a possible D match to TRBD2 (6 bases). Trimming left V 7 bases short and J 1 base short, with 11 bases between. The CDR3 length is 14 residues. The CDR3 reads CASMGGVSYNEQFF. The DNA for the CDR3 is TGTGCCAGCATGGGGGGTGTTTCCTACAATGAGCAGTTCTTC.

The table lists this clonotype with a few counts. The gene calls are TRBV6-2 or TRBV6-3 and TRBJ2-1, with TRBD1 matching 7 bases. Germline CDR1 MNHEY, CDR2 SVGEGT. V lost 6 bases to trimming and J lost 6 bases; unmatched junction nucleotides: 14. The CDR3 is 16 amino acids. The CDR3 DNA follows: TGTGCCAGCAGCAATAACCAGCGGACAGGTCCCAATGAGCAGTTCTTC. Protein: CASSNNQRTGPNEQFF.

V gene TRBV11-2 combines with J gene TRBJ2-2; 7 nucleotides line up with TRBD2. CDR3 length equals 17 residues. Germline values: CDR1 SGHAT, CDR2 FQNNGV. V was clipped by 2 bases and J by 4 bases; unmatched bases: 10. CDR3 nucleotides: TGTGCCAGCAGCTTAAGGGGAGGGTGGGCTGGCACCGGGGAGCTGTTTTTT. Translation: CASSLRGGWAGTGELFF. Filled out from reference TRBV11-2 and TRBJ2-2, the complete variable domain reads EAGVAQSPRYKIIEKRQSVAFWCNPISGHATLYWYQQILGQGPKLLIQFQNNGVVDDSQLPKDRFSAERLKGVDSTLKIQPAKLEDSAVYLCASSLRGGWAGTGELFFGEGSRLTVL.

The V call is TRBV6-2 or TRBV6-3, the J call TRBJ2-6; 9 nucleotides agree with TRBD2. Trimming removed 7 bases from V and 2 bases from J; junction bases left unmatched: 9. The V gene's germline CDR1 is MNHEY and CDR2 SVGEGT. The CDR3 is made up of 17 amino acids. This CDR3 is CASTPAAGGTGANVLTF. The CDR3 nucleotides read TGTGCCAGCACCCCGGCCGCGGGGGGGACTGGGGCCAACGTCCTGACTTTC.

This chain connects TRBV20-1 to TRBJ1-3; unclear D gene. CDR1 is DFQATT, CDR2 SNEGSKA, per germline (reference sequence). The CDR3 is 14 residues long. The V gene lost 5 bases and the J gene lost 0 bases, with 11 bases spanning the gap. The chain's CDR3 is CSAPSLTSGNTIYF. The CDR3 DNA reads TGCAGTGCTCCCAGTCTAACCTCTGGAAACACCATATATTTT.

This clonotype was observed at least ten times. The chain links TRBV5-1 to TRBJ2-3; unclear D gene. Germline V lookup: CDR1 SGHRS, CDR2 YFSETQ. V was cut by 0 bases and J by 5 bases, with 10 bases left in between. This CDR3 has 14 amino acids. The CDR3 DNA sequence: TGCGCCAGCAGCTTGGGTGTGCAAGGAGATACGCAGTATTTT. Encoded protein: CASSLGVQGDTQYF. The full variable domain, its missing parts supplied by reference TRBV5-1 and TRBJ2-3, is KAGVTQTPRYLIKTRGQQVTLSCSPISGHRSVSWYQQTPGQGLQFLFEYFSETQRNKGNFPGRFSGRQFSNSRSEMNVSTLELGDSALYLCASSLGVQGDTQYFGPGTRLTVL.

This clonotype has ten or more counts. The chain uses TRBV5-1 and TRBJ2-3, with no clear D. Trimming took 3 bases from V and 0 from J, leaving 11 bases between them. Looked up from germline, CDR1 is SGHRS and CDR2 is YFSETQ. This CDR3 is 15 amino acids long. The DNA for the CDR3 is TGCGCCAGCAGCTCCGCGGCCCCGAGCACAGATACGCAGTATTTT. Protein product: CASSSAAPSTDTQYF.

At least ten counts were recorded for this clonotype. V is TRBV12-3 or TRBV12-4 and J is TRBJ1-1, with D hard to call. The CDR3 sequence is 14 residues long. V lost 4 bases, J lost 1 base, and 10 bases lay in between. CDR3: CASSSGDSNTEAFF. CDR3 nucleotide sequence: TGTGCCAGCAGTTCTGGAGATTCGAACACTGAAGCTTTCTTT.

This clonotype was recorded many times. J is TRBJ1-1 and V is TRBV6-2 or TRBV6-3, with 7 bases lining up with TRBD1. The length of the CDR3 is 16 residues. V shed 6 bases and J 1 base; nucleotides not matched to a gene: 11. Germline V gene sequence: CDR1 MNHEY, CDR2 SVGEGT. CDR3 region: CASSGDREAKNTEAFF. The CDR3 region has the DNA TGTGCCAGCAGCGGCGACAGGGAGGCTAAGAACACTGAAGCTTTCTTT.

This clonotype was seen a handful of times. V gene TRBV7-2 combines with J gene TRBJ1-5, with a weak D call TRBD1 (5 bases). Trimming removed 5 bases from V and 5 bases from J, with 16 bases in between. Germline V lookup: CDR1 SGHTA, CDR2 FQGNSA. This CDR3 contains 15 residues. CDR3 loop: CASSRDSRGDQPQHF. The DNA of the CDR3 is TGTGCCAGCAGCCGAGACTCAAGGGGCGATCAGCCCCAGCATTTT.

The chain joins TRBV6-2 or TRBV6-3 to TRBJ2-7; D unclear. The CDR3 is 12 residues long. V lost 1 base to trimming and J lost 7 bases, with 8 bases between them. Germline V gene lookup returns CDR1 MNHEY and CDR2 SVGEGT. The CDR3 DNA is TGTGCCAGCAGTTACTTTGGCGGTGAGCAGTACTTC. Translated: CASSYFGGEQYF.

Many counts were recorded for this clonotype. This chain joins TRBV9 and TRBJ1-2, with a tentative D call TRBD1 (5 bases). The V end was cut by 3 bases, the J end by 3 bases, with 18 bases between. The CDR3 runs to 16 residues. Germline CDR1 SGDLS, CDR2 YYNGEE. For the CDR3, the DNA is TGTGCCAGCAGCGACCCCTCCCAGGGAGGGGACTATGGCTACACCTTC. Translating it yields CASSDPSQGGDYGYTF.

This clonotype appeared a few times. The chain joins TRBV11-2 to TRBJ2-5, with 9 bases fitting TRBD1. The CDR3 loop spans 16 amino acids. J gave up 6 bases and V 1 base, and 9 bases lay outside the gene matches. Germline V gives CDR1 SGHAT, CDR2 FQNNGV. As DNA, the CDR3 is TGTGCCAGCAGCTTAGTTCGGGACAGGGCAGTGAAGACCCAGTACTTC. Translated, it gives CASSLVRDRAVKTQYF.

V gene TRBV12-3 or TRBV12-4 combines with J gene TRBJ1-1; D is unresolved. Trimming stripped 6 bases from V and 2 bases from J, with 10 bases between. The length of the CDR3 is 13 residues. The CDR3 protein is CASSPSINTEAFF. The CDR3 DNA is TGTGCCAGCAGCCCCTCTATAAACACTGAAGCTTTCTTT.